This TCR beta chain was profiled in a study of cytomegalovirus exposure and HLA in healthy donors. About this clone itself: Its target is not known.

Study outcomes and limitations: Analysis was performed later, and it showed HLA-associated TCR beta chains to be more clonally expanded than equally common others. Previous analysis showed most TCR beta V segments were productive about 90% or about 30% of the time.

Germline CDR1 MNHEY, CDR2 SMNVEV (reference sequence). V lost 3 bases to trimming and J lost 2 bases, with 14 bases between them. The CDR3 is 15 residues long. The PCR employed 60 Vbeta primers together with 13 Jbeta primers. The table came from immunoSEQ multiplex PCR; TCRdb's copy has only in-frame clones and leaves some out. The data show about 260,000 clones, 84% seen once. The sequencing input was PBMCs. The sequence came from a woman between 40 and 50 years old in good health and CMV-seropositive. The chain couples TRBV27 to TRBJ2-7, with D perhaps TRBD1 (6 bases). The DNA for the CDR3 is TGTGCCAGCAGTTTGGAAGGGGGAGATACCTACGAGCAGTACTTC. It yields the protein CASSLEGGDTYEQYF.